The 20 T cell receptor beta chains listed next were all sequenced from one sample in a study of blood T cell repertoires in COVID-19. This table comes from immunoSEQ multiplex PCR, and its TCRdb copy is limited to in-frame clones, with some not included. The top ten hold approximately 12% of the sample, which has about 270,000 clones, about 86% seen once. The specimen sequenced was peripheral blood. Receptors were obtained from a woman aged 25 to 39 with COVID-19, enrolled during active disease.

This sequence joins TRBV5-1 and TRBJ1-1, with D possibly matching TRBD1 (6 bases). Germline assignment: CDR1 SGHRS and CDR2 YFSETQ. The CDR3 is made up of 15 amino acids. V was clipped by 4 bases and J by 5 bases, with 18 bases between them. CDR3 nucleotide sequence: TGCGCCAGCAGCGCCGGACAGTCGAGGGCGACTGAAGCTTTCTTT. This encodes CASSAGQSRATEAFF.

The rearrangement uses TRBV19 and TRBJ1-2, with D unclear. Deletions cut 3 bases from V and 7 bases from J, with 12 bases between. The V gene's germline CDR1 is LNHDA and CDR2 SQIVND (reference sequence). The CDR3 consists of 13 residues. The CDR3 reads CASSMRATGGYTF. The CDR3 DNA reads TGTGCCAGTAGTATGCGGGCAACTGGTGGCTACACCTTC.

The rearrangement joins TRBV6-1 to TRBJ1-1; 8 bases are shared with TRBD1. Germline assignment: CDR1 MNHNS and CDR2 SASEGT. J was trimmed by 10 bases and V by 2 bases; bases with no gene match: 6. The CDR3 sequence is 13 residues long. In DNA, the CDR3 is TGTGCCAGCAGTGAATATGGACAGGGTGCAGCTTTCTTT. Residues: CASSEYGQGAAFF.

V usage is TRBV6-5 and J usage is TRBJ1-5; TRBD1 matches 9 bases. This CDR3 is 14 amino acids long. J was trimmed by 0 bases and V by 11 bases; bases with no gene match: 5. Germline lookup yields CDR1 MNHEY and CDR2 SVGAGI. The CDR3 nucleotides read TGTGCCTCGGGGACAGGGTATAGCAATCAGCCCCAGCATTTT. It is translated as CASGTGYSNQPQHF.

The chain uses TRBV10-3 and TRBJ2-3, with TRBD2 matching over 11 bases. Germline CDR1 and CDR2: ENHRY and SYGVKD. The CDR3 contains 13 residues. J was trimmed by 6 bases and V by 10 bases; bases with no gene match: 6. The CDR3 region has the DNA TGTGCCACTAGCGGGGGGATTTCGGATACGCAGTATTTT. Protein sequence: CATSGGISDTQYF.

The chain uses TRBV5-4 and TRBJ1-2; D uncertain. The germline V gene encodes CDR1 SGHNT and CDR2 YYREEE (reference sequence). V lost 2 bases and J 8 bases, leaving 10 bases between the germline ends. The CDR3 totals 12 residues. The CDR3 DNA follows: TGTGCCAGCAGCTTCGGTCCCATGGGCTACACCTTC. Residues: CASSFGPMGYTF. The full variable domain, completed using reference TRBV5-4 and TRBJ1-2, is ETGVTQSPTHLIKTRGQQVTLRCSSQSGHNTVSWYQQALGQGPQFIFQYYREEENGRGNFPPRFSGLQFPNYSSELNVNALELDDSALYLCASSFGPMGYTFGSGTRLTVV.

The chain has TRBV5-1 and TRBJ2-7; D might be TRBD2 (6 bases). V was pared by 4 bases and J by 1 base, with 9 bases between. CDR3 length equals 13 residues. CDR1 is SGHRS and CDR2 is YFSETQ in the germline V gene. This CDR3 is CASSGSGSYEQYF. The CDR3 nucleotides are TGCGCCAGCAGCGGTAGCGGATCCTACGAGCAGTACTTC.

As DNA, the CDR3 is TGTGCCAGCAGCCCAGGGGGGCCCGGAGGTGTCGAGCAGTACTTC. Translated, it gives CASSPGGPGGVEQYF. The V and J genes are TRBV5-6 and TRBJ2-7; D possibly corresponds to TRBD1 (7 bases). This CDR3 comprises 15 residues. Trimming stripped 4 bases from V and 6 bases from J, with 20 bases between. Germline V gene lookup returns CDR1 SGHDT and CDR2 YYEEEE.

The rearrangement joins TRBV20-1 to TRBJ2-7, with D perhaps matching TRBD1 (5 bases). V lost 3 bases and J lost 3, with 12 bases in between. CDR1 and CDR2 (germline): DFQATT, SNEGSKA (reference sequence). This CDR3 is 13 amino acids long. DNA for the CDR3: TGCAGTGCTAGTCACAGGACCATCTACGAGCAGTACTTC. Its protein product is CSASHRTIYEQYF.

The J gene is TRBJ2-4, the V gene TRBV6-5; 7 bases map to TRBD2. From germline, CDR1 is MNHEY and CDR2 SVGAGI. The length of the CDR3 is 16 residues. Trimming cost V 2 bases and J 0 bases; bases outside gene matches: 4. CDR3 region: CASSYDAGEAKNIQYF. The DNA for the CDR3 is TGTGCCAGCAGTTACGACGCGGGGGAAGCCAAAAACATTCAGTACTTC.

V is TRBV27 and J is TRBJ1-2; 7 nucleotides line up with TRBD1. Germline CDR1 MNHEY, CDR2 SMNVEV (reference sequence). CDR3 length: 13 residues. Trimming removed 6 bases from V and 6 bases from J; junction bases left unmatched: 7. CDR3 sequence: CASSSTGWDGYTF. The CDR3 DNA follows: TGTGCCAGCAGCTCGACAGGGTGGGATGGCTACACCTTC.

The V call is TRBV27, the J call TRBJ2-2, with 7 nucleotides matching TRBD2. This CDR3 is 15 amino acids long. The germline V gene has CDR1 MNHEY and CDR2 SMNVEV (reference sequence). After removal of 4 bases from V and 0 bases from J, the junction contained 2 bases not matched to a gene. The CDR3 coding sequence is TGTGCCAGCAGTTGGGGGACTACGAACACCGGGGAGCTGTTTTTT. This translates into CASSWGTTNTGELFF.

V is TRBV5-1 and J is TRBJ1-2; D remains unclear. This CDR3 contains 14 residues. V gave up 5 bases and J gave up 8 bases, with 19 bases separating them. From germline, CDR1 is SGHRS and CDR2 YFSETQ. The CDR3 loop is CASSSGAPPSGYTF. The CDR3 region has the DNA TGCGCCAGCAGTAGTGGTGCTCCCCCAAGCGGCTACACCTTC. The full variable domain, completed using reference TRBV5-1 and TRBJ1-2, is KAGVTQTPRYLIKTRGQQVTLSCSPISGHRSVSWYQQTPGQGLQFLFEYFSETQRNKGNFPGRFSGRQFSNSRSEMNVSTLELGDSALYLCASSSGAPPSGYTFGSGTRLTVV.

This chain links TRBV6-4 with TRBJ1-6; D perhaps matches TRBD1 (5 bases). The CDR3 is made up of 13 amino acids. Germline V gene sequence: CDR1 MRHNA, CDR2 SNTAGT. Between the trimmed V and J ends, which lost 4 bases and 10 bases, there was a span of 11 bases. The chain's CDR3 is CASSVQGGSPLHF. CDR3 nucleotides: TGTGCCAGCAGTGTCCAGGGTGGCTCACCCCTCCACTTT.

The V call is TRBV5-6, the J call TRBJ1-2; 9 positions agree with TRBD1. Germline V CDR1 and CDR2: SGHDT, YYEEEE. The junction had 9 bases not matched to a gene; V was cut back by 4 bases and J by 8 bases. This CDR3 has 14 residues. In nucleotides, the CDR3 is TGTGCCAGCAGCGGTAAGGGACAGGGTAGAGGCTACACCTTC. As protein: CASSGKGQGRGYTF.

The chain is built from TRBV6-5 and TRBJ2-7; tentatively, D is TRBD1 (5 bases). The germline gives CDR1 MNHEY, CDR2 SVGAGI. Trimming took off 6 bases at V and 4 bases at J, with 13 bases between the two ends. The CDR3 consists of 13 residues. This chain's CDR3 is CASRWLGAYEQYF. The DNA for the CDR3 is TGTGCCAGCAGATGGTTAGGGGCGTACGAGCAGTACTTC.

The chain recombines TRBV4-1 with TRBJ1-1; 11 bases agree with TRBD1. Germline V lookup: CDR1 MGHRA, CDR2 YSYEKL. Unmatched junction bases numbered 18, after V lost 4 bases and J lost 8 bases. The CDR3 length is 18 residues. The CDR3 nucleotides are TGCGCCAGCAGCCCTCAGGACAGGGGGCGCGTTGGGGGGTCCGAAGCTTTCTTT. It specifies CASSPQDRGRVGGSEAFF.

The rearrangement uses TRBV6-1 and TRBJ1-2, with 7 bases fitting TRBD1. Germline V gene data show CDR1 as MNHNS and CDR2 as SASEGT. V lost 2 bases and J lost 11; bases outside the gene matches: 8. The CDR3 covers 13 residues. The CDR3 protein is CASSEPPTGSYTF. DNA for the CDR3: TGTGCCAGCAGTGAACCCCCGACAGGGTCTTACACCTTC.

The CDR3 DNA is TGTGCCAGCAGCCCCGGGGTGGGGACTAACACTGAAGCTTTCTTT. Residues: CASSPGVGTNTEAFF. The rearrangement links TRBV11-3 to TRBJ1-1; the D gene is possibly TRBD1 (5 bases). In germline, CDR1 is SGHNT, CDR2 YENEEA. This CDR3 spans 15 amino acids. V shed 5 bases and J shed 2 bases, with 15 bases lying between them.

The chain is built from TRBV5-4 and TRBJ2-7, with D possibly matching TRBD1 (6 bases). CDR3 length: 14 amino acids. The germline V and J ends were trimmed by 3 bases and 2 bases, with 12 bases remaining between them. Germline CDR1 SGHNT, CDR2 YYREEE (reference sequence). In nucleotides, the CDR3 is TGTGCCAGCAGCTCGTTGACAGGCACCTACGAGCAGTACTTC. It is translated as CASSSLTGTYEQYF.